The 11 T cell receptor gamma chains in this list originate from one sample, sequenced in a study of gamma-delta T cells after stem cell transplantation. TCRdb reran clone calling via CATT on the RT-PCR reads. The table shows around 300 gamma-chain clones, with approximately 64% occurring only once. Sequenced: gamma-delta T cells. The receptors were sampled from a human donor. It is not recorded whose cells these are; they may come from a transplant donor.

The chain combines TRGV2 with TRGJ1 or TRGJ2. The J gene, left out of TCRdb, was set here by checking the DNA against germline. The CDR3 has 12 amino acids. V lost 0 bases and J lost 5; bases outside the gene matches: 1. Germline V lookup: CDR1 EGSNGY, CDR2 YDSYNSKV. The CDR3 spells CATWDGHYKKLF. The CDR3 DNA is TGTGCCACCTGGGACGGGCATTATAAGAAACTCTTT.

The chain couples TRGV4 to TRGJ1 or TRGJ2. Assignment of the J gene here rests on matching the DNA to germline, because TCRdb gives none. This CDR3 spans 10 amino acids. Germline trimming cut 5 bases from V and 8 bases from J; bases unmatched to any gene: 3. Germline V gene data show CDR1 as EGSTGY and CDR2 as YDSYTSSV. The CDR3 sequence: CATWGHKKLF. In nucleotides, the CDR3 is TGTGCCACCTGGGGTCATAAGAAACTCTTT.

Comment on this clone: A far bigger clonotype differs at one base, so this is likely a read error. The chain couples TRGV2 to TRGJP2. TCRdb lists no J gene, so it was determined here by aligning the DNA to germline. Germline V gene data show CDR1 as EGSNGY and CDR2 as YDSYNSKV. After removal of 0 bases from V and 6 bases from J, the junction contained 7 bases not matched to a gene. The CDR3 runs 15 residues. The DNA of the CDR3 is TGTGCCACCTGGGACGGGATAAGTGGTGATTGGATCAAGACGTTT. Translation gives CATWDGISGDWIKTF.

This clone was counted a few times. The V call is TRGV8, the J call TRGJ1 or TRGJ2. Because TCRdb records no J gene, it was assigned here through a match of the DNA to germline. CDR3 length: 14 amino acids. Germline V CDR1 and CDR2: VENAVY, YDSYNSRV. Trimming removed 3 bases from V and 0 bases from J; junction bases left unmatched: 5. Written as DNA, the CDR3 is TGTGCCACCTGGGATCTTCCGAATTATTATAAGAAACTCTTT. Protein: CATWDLPNYYKKLF.

Note on this clone: One end of the junction is discordant with germline, which a read error may explain. The chain combines TRGV9 with TRGJP. No J segment appears in TCRdb, so it was assigned here by matching the sequence to germline. The germline gives CDR1 GITISATS, CDR2 ISYDGTV (reference sequence). There are 14 residues in the CDR3. The CDR3 loop reads CALGEELGKKNKVF. Here the CDR3 DNA reads TGTGCCTTGGGGGAAGAGTTGGGCAAAAAAAACAAGGTATTT.

Remarks on this clone: This sequence may be a read error, since a much larger clone differs from it by one base. The rearrangement uses TRGV9 and TRGJP. Here the J gene came from matching the DNA to germline, since TCRdb omits it. In germline, CDR1 is GITISATS, CDR2 ISYDGTV (reference sequence). This CDR3 is built from 16 residues. CDR3 sequence reads: CALWEVQGLGKKIKVF. CDR3 nucleotide sequence: TGTGCCTTGTGGGAGGTGCAAGGGTTGGGCAAAAAAATCAAGGTATTT.

The table lists this clone with a few counts. The chain combines TRGV9 with TRGJP. The J gene is absent in TCRdb and was assigned here via DNA matching to germline. The ends lost 2 bases at V and 5 bases at J; junction bases unmatched: 3. The germline V gene encodes CDR1 GITISATS and CDR2 ISYDGTV (reference sequence). CDR3 size: 16 residues. This CDR3 reads CALWEGKELGKKIKVF. CDR3 in DNA: TGTGCCTTGTGGGAGGGGAAAGAGTTGGGCAAAAAAATCAAGGTATTT.

The chain employs TRGV9 and TRGJ1 or TRGJ2. The J gene was not available in TCRdb and was assigned here by matching the DNA to germline segments. Per the germline V gene, CDR1 is GITISATS and CDR2 is ISYDGTV (reference sequence). V dropped 0 bases and J dropped 12; count of bases not matched to a gene: 14. The CDR3 length is 14 residues. The CDR3 loop reads CALWEVQRKDGKLF. The CDR3 nucleotides are TGTGCCTTGTGGGAGGTGCAACGCAAGGATGGGAAACTCTTT.

Notes on this clone: Other DNA sequences within the sample encode an identical CDR3. The chain couples TRGV9 to TRGJP. Assignment of the J gene here rests on matching the DNA to germline, because TCRdb gives none. Germline assignment: CDR1 GITISATS and CDR2 ISYDGTV (reference sequence). The CDR3 consists of 17 residues. Trimming cost V 0 bases and J 7 bases; bases outside gene matches: 6. CDR3 nucleotide sequence: TGTGCCTTGTGGGAGGTGCAGGATGAGTTGGGCAAAAAAATCAAGGTATTT. It specifies CALWEVQDELGKKIKVF.

This clone is labeled large. The J gene is TRGJ1 or TRGJ2, the V gene TRGV9. The CDR3 spans 17 residues. Germline V gives CDR1 GITISATS, CDR2 ISYDGTV (reference sequence). After removal of 2 bases from V and 3 bases from J, the junction contained 16 bases not matched to a gene. CDR3 DNA: TGTGCCTTGTGGGAGGGCAGAAAAGAGTTGGGTTATTATAAGAAACTCTTT. It encodes CALWEGRKELGYYKKLF.

By share of the sample, this clone is hyperexpanded. This sequence joins TRGV4 and TRGJP1. The CDR3 loop spans 19 amino acids. The junction had 18 bases not matched to a gene; V was cut back by 0 bases and J by 5 bases. Germline V CDR1 and CDR2: EGSTGY, YDSYTSSV. The CDR3 sequence: CATWDGVEVLNFTGWFKIF. CDR3 DNA sequence: TGTGCCACCTGGGATGGGGTAGAAGTCCTTAATTTTACTGGTTGGTTCAAGATATTT.